The 21 T cell receptor beta chains presented below share a single source sample, sequenced in a study of T cells after yellow fever vaccination. Each CDR3 protein is one row after TCRdb ran MiXCR on the 5' RACE reads. Of approximately 330,000 distinct CDR3 sequences in the sample, 4.1% were seen once. The sample here was PBMCs, taken 5 days after the yellow fever booster vaccination. The receptors were sampled from a man between 18 and 35 years old who received the YFV17D yellow fever vaccine.

This clonotype was observed a few times. The chain couples TRBV27 to TRBJ2-3, with D possibly matching TRBD1 (6 bases). The germline CDR1 and CDR2 sequences are MNHEY and SMNVEV (reference sequence). The CDR3 spans 13 residues. Trimming stripped 6 bases from V and 4 bases from J, with 11 bases between. The CDR3 loop is CASRGAMPDTQYF. The CDR3 DNA reads as TGTGCCAGCAGGGGGGCCATGCCAGATACGCAGTATTTT.

This clonotype occurred a few times. The rearrangement uses TRBV7-2 and TRBJ2-5, with 10 bases fitting TRBD2. CDR1 is SGHTA, CDR2 FQGNSA, per germline. The CDR3 consists of 17 residues. With V trimmed by 0 bases and J by 4 bases, 8 bases remained unmatched. The DNA for the CDR3 is TGTGCCAGCAGCTTAGCGCCAACTAGCGGGGCGGGAGAGACCCAGTACTTC. It yields the protein CASSLAPTSGAGETQYF.

The J gene is TRBJ2-7, the V gene TRBV7-2, with TRBD2 identical over 7 bases. The CDR3 covers 14 residues. V was pared by 5 bases and J by 6 bases, with 10 bases of the junction left unmatched. Germline CDR1 reads SGHTA; CDR2 reads FQGNSA. CDR3 amino acids: CASSPIGGSREQYV. CDR3 sequence (DNA): TGTGCCAGCAGCCCGATCGGCGGGAGCCGCGAGCAGTACGTC.

This clonotype was seen many times. This chain uses TRBV18 with TRBJ2-3, with 9 bases lining up with TRBD2. CDR3 size: 15 residues. The germline V gene has CDR1 KGHSH and CDR2 LQKENI. Unmatched junction bases numbered 5, after V lost 3 bases and J lost 4 bases. As DNA, the CDR3 is TGTGCCAGCTCACCCCTAGCGGGGAGGGCAGATACGCAGTATTTT. Amino acid sequence: CASSPLAGRADTQYF.

This rearrangement joins TRBV29-1 to TRBJ1-1; a possible D gene is TRBD1 (6 bases). Germline CDR1 SQVTM, CDR2 ANQGSEA. V was cut by 3 bases and J by 3 bases, with 11 bases left in between. CDR3 length equals 13 residues. The CDR3 protein is CSVEGAGDTEAFF. CDR3 nucleotides: TGCAGCGTTGAGGGGGCGGGGGACACTGAAGCTTTCTTT.

The table lists this clonotype with many counts. The rearrangement joins TRBV29-1 to TRBJ2-5, with D uncertain. CDR3 length equals 13 residues. Germline CDR1 and CDR2: SQVTM and ANQGSEA. Between the trimmed V and J ends, which lost 4 bases and 0 bases, there was a span of 9 bases. CDR3 residues: CSVVPGYQETQYF. In DNA, the CDR3 is TGCAGCGTTGTGCCCGGGTACCAAGAGACCCAGTACTTC.

This clonotype was counted only a few times. This rearrangement joins TRBV6-2 or TRBV6-3 to TRBJ2-7, with no clear D. Between the trimmed V and J ends, which lost 7 bases and 1 base, there was a span of 8 bases. CDR1 MNHEY and CDR2 SVGEGT come from the germline V gene. This CDR3 region has 12 residues. Here the CDR3 reads CASTKSSYEQYF. Here the CDR3 DNA reads TGTGCCAGCACGAAGTCGTCCTACGAGCAGTACTTC.

This clonotype came up a few times. This sequence joins TRBV7-2 and TRBJ2-3, with 9 positions matching TRBD1. CDR1 SGHTA and CDR2 FQGNSA come from the germline V gene. V was clipped by 6 bases and J by 2 bases; unmatched bases: 6. The CDR3 runs 15 residues. The CDR3 here is CASRTGGQHTDTQYF. CDR3 in DNA: TGTGCCAGCAGGACAGGGGGACAGCACACAGATACGCAGTATTTT.

V is TRBV7-6 and J is TRBJ2-1, with D possibly matching TRBD1 (5 bases). The CDR3 sequence is 13 residues long. Trimming stripped 2 bases from V and 15 bases from J, with 17 bases between. Germline V gene sequence: CDR1 SGHVS, CDR2 FNYEAQ. CDR3 DNA sequence: TGTGCCAGCAGCTTACAGGACGCCAGGGATCGGTTCTTC. It yields the protein CASSLQDARDRFF.

The chain links TRBV18 to TRBJ2-7; D ambiguous. Germline V gene lookup returns CDR1 KGHSH and CDR2 LQKENI. Trimming cost V 4 bases and J 3 bases, with 7 bases left between them. The CDR3 runs to 12 residues. The CDR3 reads CASSQSDYEQYF. For the CDR3, the DNA is TGTGCCAGCTCACAGTCAGACTACGAGCAGTACTTC. Drawing the rest from reference TRBV18 and TRBJ2-7, the complete variable domain is NAGVMQNPRHLVRRRGQEARLRCSPMKGHSHVYWYRQLPEEGLKFMVYLQKENIIDESGMPKERFSAEFPKEGPSILRIQQVVRGDSAAYFCASSQSDYEQYFGPGTRLTVT.

This clonotype was counted only a few times. The chain is built from TRBV29-1 and TRBJ1-1, with unresolved D. CDR1 and CDR2 from the germline V gene are SQVTM and ANQGSEA. This CDR3 spans 12 amino acids. The V end was cut by 7 bases, the J end by 3 bases, with 12 bases between. CDR3 loop: CSAGSQYTEAFF. The DNA for the CDR3 is TGCAGCGCCGGGAGTCAGTACACTGAAGCTTTCTTT.

A few counts support this clonotype. This chain uses TRBV27 with TRBJ1-1; a weak D match, TRBD1 (5 bases). The V gene's germline CDR1 is MNHEY and CDR2 SMNVEV (reference sequence). The CDR3 covers 14 residues. The V end was cut by 7 bases, the J end by 1 base, with 13 bases between. The CDR3 nucleotides read TGTGCCAGCATCAAGGGGTTGGGGAACACTGAAGCTTTCTTT. Translated, it gives CASIKGLGNTEAFF.

The V gene is TRBV9, the J gene TRBJ1-4; D uncertain. The CDR3 length is 14 residues. From germline, CDR1 is SGDLS and CDR2 YYNGEE. Trimming took 3 bases from V and 0 from J, leaving 6 bases between them. The DNA for the CDR3 is TGTGCCAGCAGCGACACTGCAACTAATGAAAAACTGTTTTTT. Translating gives CASSDTATNEKLFF.

This clonotype was found a few times. The genes are TRBV5-6 and TRBJ2-3, with D maybe TRBD2 (6 bases). The ends were cut back, 5 bases at V and 0 bases at J, with 10 bases in the middle. CDR3 length equals 14 residues. Per germline, CDR1 SGHDT and CDR2 YYEEEE. DNA for the CDR3: TGTGCCAGCAGTTGGGGGGTTAGCACAGATACGCAGTATTTT. This encodes CASSWGVSTDTQYF.

This clonotype was observed a few times. The chain combines TRBV6-2 or TRBV6-3 with TRBJ1-5; unclear D gene. Trimming cost V 0 bases and J 7 bases, with 13 bases left between them. There are 15 residues in the CDR3. Germline V gives CDR1 MNHEY, CDR2 SVGEGT. The CDR3 is CASSYSVTRGQPQHF. The DNA for the CDR3 is TGTGCCAGCAGTTACTCGGTGACGAGAGGCCAGCCCCAGCATTTT.

This clonotype has more than one count but fewer than ten. The rearrangement joins TRBV5-1 to TRBJ2-1, with 8 nucleotides matching TRBD1. Trimming removed 5 bases from V and 7 bases from J; junction bases left unmatched: 2. The germline V gene encodes CDR1 SGHRS and CDR2 YFSETQ. The CDR3 length is 12 residues. CDR3 nucleotides: TGCGCCAGCAGTACAGGGGGAAATGAGCAGTTCTTC. It is translated as CASSTGGNEQFF.

The chain has TRBV20-1 and TRBJ1-2; 7 positions agree with TRBD1. Germline values: CDR1 DFQATT, CDR2 SNEGSKA (reference sequence). The trim removed 3 bases at V and 6 bases at J, leaving 4 bases unmatched. The CDR3 is 12 amino acids. The CDR3 bases are TGCAGTGCTAGGGGGACAGACGATGGCTACACCTTC. This translates into CSARGTDDGYTF.

The table lists this clonotype with many counts. V is TRBV30 and J is TRBJ2-3; 8 bases line up with TRBD2. This CDR3 contains 12 residues. J gave up 3 bases and V 8 bases, and 4 bases lay outside the gene matches. The germline gives CDR1 GTSNPN, CDR2 SVGIG (reference sequence). CDR3 sequence (DNA): TGTGCCGGGGAGCGGGGGACAGATACGCAGTATTTT. This gives the protein CAGERGTDTQYF.

This chain connects TRBV6-6 to TRBJ2-7; D not certain. The germline gives CDR1 MNHNY, CDR2 SVGAGI (reference sequence). This CDR3 spans 13 amino acids. V was shortened by 0 bases and J by 2 bases, with 5 bases between the two germline ends. Here the CDR3 DNA reads TGTGCCAGCAGTTACTCGCCAGCCTACGAGCAGTACTTC. It translates to CASSYSPAYEQYF.

V usage is TRBV5-4 and J usage is TRBJ2-3, with 13 bases lining up with TRBD2. With 5 bases clipped from V and 3 bases from J, the junction kept 3 bases outside the gene matches. Germline V gene sequence: CDR1 SGHNT, CDR2 YYREEE (reference sequence). The CDR3 sequence is 15 residues long. CDR3 sequence reads: CASRGTSGATDTQYF. CDR3 DNA: TGTGCCAGCAGGGGGACTAGCGGGGCTACAGATACGCAGTATTTT.

The V and J genes are TRBV7-2 and TRBJ2-1, with 10 bases that match TRBD1. CDR3 size: 15 residues. Germline V CDR1 and CDR2: SGHTA, FQGNSA. Germline trimming cut 3 bases from V and 6 bases from J; bases unmatched to any gene: 5. Here the CDR3 DNA reads TGTGCCAGCAGCTTCGGGACAGGGGTTTTCAATGAGCAGTTCTTC. Translation: CASSFGTGVFNEQFF.